This T cell receptor beta chain was sequenced in a study of cytomegalovirus exposure and HLA in healthy donors. Whole-study results and caveats: Reports credit the classifier with highly specific, highly sensitive diagnosis of cytomegalovirus status.

Turning to this clone: Antigen unknown.

V lost 3 bases, J lost 4 bases, and 14 bases lay in between. Germline loops: CDR1 LNHDA, CDR2 SQIVND (reference sequence). The CDR3 consists of 15 residues. Sequencing used immunoSEQ multiplex PCR; TCRdb keeps in-frame clones, though not all of them. This table has about 220,000 clones, 75% to 95% appearing once. The sequenced material came from PBMCs. The chain couples TRBV19 to TRBJ2-3; perhaps TRBD2 as D (6 bases). The TCR was taken from a woman between 18 and 29 years old in good health and CMV-seronegative. CDR3 coding DNA: TGTGCCAGTAGTATCGGGACTTCCTCATCAGATACGCAGTATTTT. Its translation is CASSIGTSSSDTQYF.